The clone carrying this TCR beta chain was recorded many times. Its antigen remains unidentified. TCRdb reanalysed the reads using MiXCR and keeps one entry per CDR3 protein. The table records 400,000 to 550,000 distinct CDR3 sequences, about 11% of them present only once. Germline assignment: CDR1 SQVTM and CDR2 ANQGSEA. Trimming pared 1 base from V and 10 bases from J, leaving 8 bases between. This CDR3 comprises 11 residues. This sample is part of a study of T cell repertoires in cytomegalovirus infection. Whole-study context: Public TCR beta signatures indicated both CMV infection and matching HLA type.

Study-wide results and limits: CMV carriers having the relevant HLA were flagged by cumulative public TCR beta family frequency. Clonotypes of TCR beta that were HLA-C-restricted and CMV-specific dominated the ex vivo response.

This receptor was obtained from a human donor in good health (CMV status not recorded). Some clones in this sample may be carry-over from other donors' samples. The chain joins TRBV29-1 to TRBJ2-1; D is undetermined. Sequenced material: PBMCs. CDR3 DNA sequence: TGCAGCGTTGAAGGGGCCCGGGAGCAGTTCTTC. Translated, it gives CSVEGAREQFF.